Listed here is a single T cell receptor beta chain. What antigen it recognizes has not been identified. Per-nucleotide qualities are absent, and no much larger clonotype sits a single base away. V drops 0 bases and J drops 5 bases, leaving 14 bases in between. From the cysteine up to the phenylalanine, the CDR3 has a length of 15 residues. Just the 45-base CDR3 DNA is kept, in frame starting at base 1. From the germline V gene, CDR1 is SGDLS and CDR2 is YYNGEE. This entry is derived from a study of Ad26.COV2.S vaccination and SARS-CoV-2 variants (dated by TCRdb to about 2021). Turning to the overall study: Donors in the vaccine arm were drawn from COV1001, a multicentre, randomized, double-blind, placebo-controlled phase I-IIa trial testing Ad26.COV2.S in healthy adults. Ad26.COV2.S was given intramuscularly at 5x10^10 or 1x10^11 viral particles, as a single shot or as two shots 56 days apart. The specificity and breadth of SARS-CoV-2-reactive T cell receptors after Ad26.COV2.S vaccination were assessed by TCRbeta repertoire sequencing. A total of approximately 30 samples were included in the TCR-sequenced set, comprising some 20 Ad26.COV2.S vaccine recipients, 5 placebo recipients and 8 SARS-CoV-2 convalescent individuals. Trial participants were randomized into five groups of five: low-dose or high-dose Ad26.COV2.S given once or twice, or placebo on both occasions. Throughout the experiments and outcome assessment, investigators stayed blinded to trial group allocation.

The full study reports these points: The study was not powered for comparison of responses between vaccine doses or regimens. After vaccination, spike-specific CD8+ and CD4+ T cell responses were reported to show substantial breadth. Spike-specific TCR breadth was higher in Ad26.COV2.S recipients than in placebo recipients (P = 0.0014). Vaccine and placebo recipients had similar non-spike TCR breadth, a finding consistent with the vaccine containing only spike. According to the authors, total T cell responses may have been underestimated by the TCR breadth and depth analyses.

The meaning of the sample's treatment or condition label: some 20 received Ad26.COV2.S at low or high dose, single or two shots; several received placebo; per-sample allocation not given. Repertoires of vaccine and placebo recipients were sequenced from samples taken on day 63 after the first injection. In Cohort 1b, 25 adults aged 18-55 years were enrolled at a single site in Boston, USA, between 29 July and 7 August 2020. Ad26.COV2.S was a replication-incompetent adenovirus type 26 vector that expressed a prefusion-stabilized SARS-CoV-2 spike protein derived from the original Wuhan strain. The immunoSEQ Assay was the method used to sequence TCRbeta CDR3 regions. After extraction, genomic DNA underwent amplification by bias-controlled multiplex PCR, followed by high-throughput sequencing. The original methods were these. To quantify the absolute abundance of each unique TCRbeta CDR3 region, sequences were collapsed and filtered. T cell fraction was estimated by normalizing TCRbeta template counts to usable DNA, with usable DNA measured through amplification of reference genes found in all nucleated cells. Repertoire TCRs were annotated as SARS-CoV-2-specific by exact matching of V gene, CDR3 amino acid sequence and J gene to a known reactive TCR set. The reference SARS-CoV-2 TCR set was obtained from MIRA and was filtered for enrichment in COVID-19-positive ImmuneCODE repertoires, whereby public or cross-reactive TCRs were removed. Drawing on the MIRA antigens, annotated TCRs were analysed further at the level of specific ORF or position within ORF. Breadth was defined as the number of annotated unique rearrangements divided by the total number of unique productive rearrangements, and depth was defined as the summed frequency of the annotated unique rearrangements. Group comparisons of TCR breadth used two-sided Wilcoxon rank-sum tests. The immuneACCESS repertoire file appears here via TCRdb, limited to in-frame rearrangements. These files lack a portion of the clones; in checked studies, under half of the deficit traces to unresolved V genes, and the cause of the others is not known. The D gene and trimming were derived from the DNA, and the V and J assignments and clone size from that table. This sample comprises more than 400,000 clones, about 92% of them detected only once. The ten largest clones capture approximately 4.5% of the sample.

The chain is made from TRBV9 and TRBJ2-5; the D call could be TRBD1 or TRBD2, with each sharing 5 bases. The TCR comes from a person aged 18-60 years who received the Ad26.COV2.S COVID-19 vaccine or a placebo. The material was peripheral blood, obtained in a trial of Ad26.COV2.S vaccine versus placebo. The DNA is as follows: TGTGCCAGCAGCGTAGGACGAGGGGAGTTGGAGACCCAGTACTTC. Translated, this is CASSVGRGELETQYF. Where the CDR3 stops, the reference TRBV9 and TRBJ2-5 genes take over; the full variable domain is DSGVTQTPKHLITATGQRVTLRCSPRSGDLSVYWYQQSLDQGLQFLIQYYNGEERAKGNILERFSAQQFPDLHSELNLSSLELGDSALYFCASSVGRGELETQYFGPGTRLLVL.